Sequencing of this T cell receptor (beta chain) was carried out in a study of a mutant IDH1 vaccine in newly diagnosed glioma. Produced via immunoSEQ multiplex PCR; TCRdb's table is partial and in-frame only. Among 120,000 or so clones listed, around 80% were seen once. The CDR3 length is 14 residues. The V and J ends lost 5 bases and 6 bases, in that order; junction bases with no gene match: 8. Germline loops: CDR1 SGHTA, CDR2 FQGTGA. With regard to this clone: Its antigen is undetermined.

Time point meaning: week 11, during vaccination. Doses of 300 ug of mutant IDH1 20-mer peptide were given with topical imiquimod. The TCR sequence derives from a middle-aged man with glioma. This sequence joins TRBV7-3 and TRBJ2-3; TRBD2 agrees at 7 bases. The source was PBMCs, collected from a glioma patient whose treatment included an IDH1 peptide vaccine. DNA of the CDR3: TGTGCCAGCAGCCCAAGGACGGGGGGTGATACGCAGTATTTT. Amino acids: CASSPRTGGDTQYF.